The 20 T cell receptor beta chains listed next were all sequenced from one sample in a study of CD8+ T cells in alopecia areata. Treatment noted: oral pan-JAK inhibitor, 5-10 mg twice daily. RNA extraction was followed by reverse transcription into cDNA, which acted as the sequencing template. TCRdb's table, derived via immunoSEQ multiplex PCR, lists solely in-frame clones and lacks some. The sample gives 200,000 or so clones, more than 30% of which show up once; under 0.55% is in the top ten. The sequencing here drew on CD4+ T cells sorted from blood, taken between weeks 30 and 35, from a patient treated with tofacitinib. These receptor sequences come from a human donor with alopecia areata.

V and J are TRBV6-5 and TRBJ1-1, with D possibly matching TRBD1 (6 bases). Between the trimmed V and J ends, which lost 5 bases and 5 bases, there was a span of 15 bases. Germline-derived CDR1 and CDR2 are MNHEY and SVGAGI. The CDR3 has 14 residues. In DNA, the CDR3 is TGTGCCAGCAGTCGCACAGGGTTTGCGACTGAAGCTTTCTTT. Translating it yields CASSRTGFATEAFF.

Turning to this clone: The sample carries other DNA sequences with the same CDR3. Written as DNA, the CDR3 is TGTGCCAGCTCCCCAGGATCTCAGGAGACCCAGTACTTC. Translating gives CASSPGSQETQYF. The chain uses TRBV18 and TRBJ2-5, with unresolved D. Germline V CDR1 and CDR2: KGHSH, LQKENI. This CDR3 spans 13 amino acids. Between the trimmed V and J ends, which lost 6 bases and 5 bases, there was a span of 13 bases.

The chain employs TRBV29-1 and TRBJ1-1; no reliable D call. The CDR3 loop spans 13 amino acids. V lost 2 bases and J 10 bases, leaving 17 bases between the germline ends. Germline values: CDR1 SQVTM, CDR2 ANQGSEA. CDR3 bases: TGCAGCGTTGAATGGATCTCGGAATCAGGAGCTTTCTTT. This gives the protein CSVEWISESGAFF.

This chain uses TRBV9 with TRBJ2-7; no reliable D call. This CDR3 is 16 amino acids long. Germline-derived CDR1 and CDR2 are SGDLS and YYNGEE. With 0 bases removed from V and 4 bases from J, the gap between germline ends came to 17 bases. This CDR3 reads CASSVVPGYDVYEQYF. CDR3 sequence (DNA): TGTGCCAGCAGCGTAGTTCCCGGATATGATGTGTACGAGCAGTACTTC. Drawing the rest from reference TRBV9 and TRBJ2-7, the complete variable domain is DSGVTQTPKHLITATGQRVTLRCSPRSGDLSVYWYQQSLDQGLQFLIQYYNGEERAKGNILERFSAQQFPDLHSELNLSSLELGDSALYFCASSVVPGYDVYEQYFGPGTRLTVT.

V gene TRBV9 combines with J gene TRBJ2-5; D possibly uses TRBD1 or TRBD2 (5 bases each). The CDR3 is made up of 15 amino acids. The germline gives CDR1 SGDLS, CDR2 YYNGEE. V was shortened by 3 bases and J by 3 bases, with 15 bases between the two germline ends. The CDR3 region has the DNA TGTGCCAGCAGCGCCGGGCGAGGGGCCAAAGAGACCCAGTACTTC. This encodes CASSAGRGAKETQYF.

This clone appeared a few times. This chain joins TRBV11-2 and TRBJ2-7, with D maybe TRBD1 (5 bases). The CDR3 is 17 amino acids. V lost 4 bases and J 1 base, leaving 20 bases between the germline ends. Germline assignment: CDR1 SGHAT and CDR2 FQNNGV. CDR3 coding DNA: TGTGCCAGCAGCTCGACCAAATATACAGGCCATTCCTACGAGCAGTACTTC. This codes for CASSSTKYTGHSYEQYF.

Details on this clone: The same CDR3 can be traced to other DNA sequences in this sample. This chain's CDR3 is CASSLGTAQETQYF. The CDR3 nucleotides read TGCGCCAGCAGCTTGGGGACAGCACAAGAGACCCAGTACTTC. The J gene is TRBJ2-5, the V gene TRBV5-1, with D maybe TRBD1 (6 bases). There are 14 residues in the CDR3. Germline V gene lookup returns CDR1 SGHRS and CDR2 YFSETQ. V was trimmed by 0 bases and J by 2 bases, leaving 8 bases between them.

The chain recombines TRBV30 with TRBJ2-1, with 9 bases identical to TRBD1. From germline, CDR1 is GTSNPN and CDR2 SVGIG (reference sequence). This CDR3 spans 16 amino acids. Trimming removed 4 bases from V and 0 bases from J; junction bases left unmatched: 7. Here the CDR3 DNA reads TGTGCCTGGACTTACATGGACAGGGGCTCCTACAATGAGCAGTTCTTC. Amino acids: CAWTYMDRGSYNEQFF. Using reference TRBV30 and TRBJ2-1 for the parts outside the CDR3, the full variable domain is SQTIHQWPATLVQPVGSPLSLECTVEGTSNPNLYWYRQAAGRGLQLLFYSVGIGQISSEVPQNLSASRPQDRQFILSSKKLLLSDSGFYLCAWTYMDRGSYNEQFFGPGTRLTVL.

There are a few counts of this clone. The rearrangement joins TRBV6-6 to TRBJ1-1; D is unresolved. The CDR3 has 12 residues. The V end lost 7 bases, the J end lost 1 base, and 7 bases lay between the germline ends. Looked up from germline, CDR1 is MNHNY and CDR2 is SVGAGI (reference sequence). The CDR3 nucleotides are TGTGCCAGCATTACTCGGAACACTGAAGCTTTCTTT. Amino acids: CASITRNTEAFF.

This chain uses TRBV20-1 with TRBJ1-1; unclear D gene. Germline V gene data show CDR1 as DFQATT and CDR2 as SNEGSKA (reference sequence). CDR3 length: 11 residues. Between the trimmed V and J ends, which lost 1 base and 6 bases, there was a span of 6 bases. The CDR3 reads CSARARAEAFF. The DNA for the CDR3 is TGCAGTGCTAGAGCCCGGGCTGAAGCTTTCTTT.

This clone was detected many times. The same CDR3 arises from other DNA sequences in this sample as well. The chain is built from TRBV6-6 and TRBJ1-5, with no clear D. Looked up from germline, CDR1 is MNHNY and CDR2 is SVGAGI (reference sequence). This CDR3 is 14 amino acids long. Trimming took 0 bases from V and 7 from J, leaving 10 bases between them. Here the CDR3 reads CASSYSNAGQPQHF. DNA for the CDR3: TGTGCCAGCAGTTACTCGAATGCGGGACAGCCCCAGCATTTT.

This chain uses TRBV4-1 with TRBJ2-7; possibly TRBD2 for D (5 bases). V dropped 3 bases and J dropped 2 bases, with 20 bases sitting between them. The germline V gene has CDR1 MGHRA and CDR2 YSYEKL. CDR3 size: 17 residues. CDR3 nucleotide sequence: TGCGCCAGCAGCCACTCAAGAGGGAGCGGAGAGACCTACGAGCAGTACTTC. This gives the protein CASSHSRGSGETYEQYF.

The J gene is TRBJ2-6, the V gene TRBV9; D is undetermined. V shed 3 bases and J shed 2 bases, with 9 bases lying between them. CDR3 size: 15 residues. From germline, CDR1 is SGDLS and CDR2 YYNGEE. CDR3 loop: CASSAKAAGANVLTF. As DNA, the CDR3 is TGTGCCAGCAGCGCTAAGGCTGCTGGGGCCAACGTCCTGACTTTC.

In this sample, this clone turned up a few times. The V call is TRBV5-1, the J call TRBJ1-4; D remains ambiguous. The CDR3 runs to 15 residues. Trimming left V 0 bases short and J 7 bases short, with 13 bases between. Germline V gene sequence: CDR1 SGHRS, CDR2 YFSETQ. CDR3 amino acids: CASSLDRTIVEKLFF. In DNA, the CDR3 is TGCGCCAGCAGCTTGGATCGGACTATCGTTGAAAAACTGTTTTTT.

CDR3 sequence (DNA): TGCGCCAGCAGCCAAGATAGGACAGGGGCCGACTATGGCTACACCTTC. This encodes CASSQDRTGADYGYTF. The rearrangement joins TRBV4-1 to TRBJ1-2; 9 nucleotides match TRBD1. The CDR3 has 16 residues. Germline-derived CDR1 and CDR2 are MGHRA and YSYEKL. With V trimmed by 0 bases and J by 3 bases, 5 bases remained unmatched.

This rearrangement joins TRBV7-9 to TRBJ1-2; D call uncertain. There are 12 residues in the CDR3. Germline V gene sequence: CDR1 SEHNR, CDR2 FQNEAQ (reference sequence). The V gene lost 5 bases and the J gene lost 0 bases, with 4 bases spanning the gap. The CDR3 coding sequence is TGTGCCAGCAGCCCCCCTAACTATGGCTACACCTTC. Translated, it gives CASSPPNYGYTF.

In regard to this clone: Other nucleotide sequences in the sample specify the same CDR3. This chain links TRBV15 with TRBJ2-7, with TRBD2 as a possible D gene (5 bases). V was shortened by 0 bases and J by 0 bases, with 9 bases between the two germline ends. CDR1 LNHNV and CDR2 YYDKDF come from the germline V gene (reference sequence). The CDR3 is made up of 15 amino acids. DNA of the CDR3: TGTGCCACCAGCAGAGACGGAGGCCTCTCCTACGAGCAGTACTTC. Amino acids: CATSRDGGLSYEQYF.

The genes are TRBV5-1 and TRBJ2-5; tentatively, D is TRBD2 (5 bases). CDR3 size: 12 residues. Looked up from germline, CDR1 is SGHRS and CDR2 is YFSETQ. The V end lost 9 bases, the J end lost 5 bases, and 14 bases lay between the germline ends. CDR3 in amino acids: CATGEGAETQYF. The CDR3, as DNA: TGCGCCACCGGCGAGGGAGCGGAGACCCAGTACTTC.

V and J are TRBV7-9 and TRBJ2-2, with D perhaps matching TRBD1 or TRBD2 (6 bases each). The CDR3 is 16 residues long. Germline values: CDR1 SEHNR, CDR2 FQNEAQ (reference sequence). Trimming left V 5 bases short and J 6 bases short, with 19 bases between. The CDR3 is CASSPSSGAGSGELFF. The CDR3 nucleotides read TGTGCCAGCAGCCCGAGTTCGGGGGCTGGTTCCGGGGAGCTGTTTTTT.

J is TRBJ1-1 and V is TRBV6-5, with 10 bases that match TRBD1. Germline trimming cut 0 bases from V and 5 bases from J; bases unmatched to any gene: 3. CDR1 is MNHEY, CDR2 SVGAGI, per germline. CDR3 size: 15 residues. The DNA of the CDR3 is TGTGCCAGCAGTTACTCGGGGGACAGGGGAACTGAAGCTTTCTTT. Protein product: CASSYSGDRGTEAFF.